This is a list of T cell receptor beta chains from one sample in a study of CD8+ T cells in alopecia areata. Here immunoSEQ multiplex PCR was the method, and the copy in TCRdb shows in-frame clones only, minus some. The table includes 37,000 or so clones, roughly half detected once. Sequenced material: CD4+ Tregs sorted from blood. All receptors come from a human donor with alopecia areata. CDR3s include the opening cysteine and the closing phenylalanine or tryptophan. Fields, in order: clone size, J gene, D gene, V gene, CDR3 DNA, CDR3 protein. D genes are given only for firm matches. A clone size is listed for some rows: how often the clone was seen (once, few, many), or a class if it is expanded.

>few|TRBJ2-3|.|TRBV19
TGTGCCAGTAGGCATCGGGGGTTGGGCACAGATACGCAGTATTTT
CASRHRGLGTDTQYF
>few|TRBJ2-1|.|TRBV7-2
TGTGCCAGCAGCTTAGAGGGCGGGGTGGCCTACAATGAGCAGTTCTTC
CASSLEGGVAYNEQFF
>few|TRBJ1-2|TRBD1|TRBV29-1
TGCAGCGTTGAAGGGGGGACAGGGATCTATGGCTACACCTTC
CSVEGGTGIYGYTF
>.|TRBJ1-3|TRBD1|TRBV7-2
TGTGCCAGCAGCTACCGACAGGGGGCGTCTGGAAACACCATATATTTT
CASSYRQGASGNTIYF
>.|TRBJ1-2|TRBD1|TRBV7-2
TGTGCCAGCAGCTTAGCTGGGACAGTTAACTATGGCTACACCTTC
CASSLAGTVNYGYTF
>.|TRBJ2-1|TRBD2|TRBV11-3
TGTGCCAGCAGTCACCTAGCGGGGGGGGCTGATGAGCAGTTCTTC
CASSHLAGGADEQFF
>.|TRBJ2-7|.|TRBV27
TGTGCCAGCAGTTCGCAGCCGAGGAGCGGCGAGCAGTACTTC
CASSSQPRSGEQYF
>.|TRBJ2-7|.|TRBV14
TGTGCCAGCAGCCAAGATAAGGCGACGGCCCCTTCCTACGAGCAGTACTTC
CASSQDKATAPSYEQYF
>.|TRBJ2-7|.|TRBV9
TGTGCCAGCAGCGGACGTGGGTCCGAGCAGTACTTC
CASSGRGSEQYF
>.|TRBJ1-5|.|TRBV25-1
TGTGCCAGCAGTGATCAGGGGACTGCTCAGCCCCAGCATTTT
CASSDQGTAQPQHF
>.|TRBJ1-1|.|TRBV7-2
TGTGCCAGCAGCTTAGGACGGGACGAAGCTTTCTTT
CASSLGRDEAFF
>.|TRBJ1-1|TRBD1|TRBV11-2
TGTGCCAGCAGCTTATTCCAGGGGGTGAACACTGAAGCTTTCTTT
CASSLFQGVNTEAFF
>.|TRBJ1-2|.|TRBV7-2
TGTGCCAGCAGCTTATCGGACGGTGCTTTTTATGGCTACACCTTC
CASSLSDGAFYGYTF
>.|TRBJ2-5|TRBD1|TRBV23-1
TGCGCCAGCAGTCGCGAGACAGGGAGACGAGAGACCCAGTACTTC
CASSRETGRRETQYF
>.|TRBJ2-7|.|TRBV19
TGTGCCAGTAGTGCCCCGGGACACCTCTACGAGCAGTACTTC
CASSAPGHLYEQYF
>.|TRBJ1-2|.|TRBV29-1
TGCAGCGTTGAAGAACTTGGGGAACGAACTTACTATGGCTACACCTTC
CSVEELGERTYYGYTF
>.|TRBJ2-7|.|TRBV4-3
TGCGCCAGCAGCCAACAGCTAACCTCCTACGAGCAGTACTTC
CASSQQLTSYEQYF
>few|TRBJ2-3|TRBD2|TRBV7-2
TGTGCCAGCAGCTTAAATAGCGGGGGGGTAGGAGATACGCAGTATTTT
CASSLNSGGVGDTQYF
>few|TRBJ2-1|.|TRBV6-6
TGTGCCAGCAGTCAGGAGGGTATCGGGAATGAGCAGTTCTTC
CASSQEGIGNEQFF
>once|TRBJ1-1|.|TRBV7-8
TGTGCCAGCAGCTTTATGTCAGAGAACACTGAAGCTTTCTTT
CASSFMSENTEAFF
>.|TRBJ2-5|TRBD1|TRBV7-9
TGTGCCAGCAGCTTGACCCCCGGGACAGGGGTAAAAGAGACCCAGTACTTC
CASSLTPGTGVKETQYF
>.|TRBJ2-4|.|TRBV5-1
TGCGCCAGCAGCTTAGAAAACATTCAGTACTTC
CASSLENIQYF
>.|TRBJ2-5|.|TRBV7-8
TGTGCCAGCAGCCGGGGACGGATAGAGACCCAGTACTTC
CASSRGRIETQYF
>few|TRBJ2-7|.|TRBV5-1
TGCGCCAGCATCGGGGCGGGCTACGAGCAGTACTTC
CASIGAGYEQYF
>few|TRBJ2-7|TRBD1|TRBV25-1
TGTGCCAGCAGTGATTGGACAGGGACCTACGAGCAGTACTTC
CASSDWTGTYEQYF
>few|TRBJ2-1|TRBD1|TRBV7-9
TGTGCCAGCACCGCCGGACAGGGATACAAAAATGAGCAGTTCTTC
CASTAGQGYKNEQFF
>.|TRBJ2-7|.|TRBV5-6
TGTGCCAGCAGCTTGGTTAGCACCTACGAGCAGTACTTC
CASSLVSTYEQYF
>.|TRBJ2-2|TRBD1|TRBV7-8
TGTGCCAGCAGCCCGGGACAGGGTTACACCGGGGAGCTGTTTTTT
CASSPGQGYTGELFF
>.|TRBJ2-1|TRBD2|TRBV13
TGTGCCAGCAGCTTAGGCCTCAAGCGGGGGGTGGAGCAGTTCTTC
CASSLGLKRGVEQFF
>.|TRBJ1-6|TRBD1|TRBV7-2
TGTGCCAGCAGCATAGGGACAGGGGAGGGATCACCCCTCCACTTT
CASSIGTGEGSPLHF
>.|TRBJ2-3|.|TRBV29-1
TGCAGCGTTTGGGGCGGGGTCACAGATACGCAGTATTTT
CSVWGGVTDTQYF
>.|TRBJ2-1|TRBD2|TRBV5-6
TGTGCCAGCAGCTTTAGGACTAGCGGGACCGTAACGGAGCAGTTCTTC
CASSFRTSGTVTEQFF
>.|TRBJ1-2|.|TRBV4-1
TGCGCCAGCAGCCAATCCGGGACCTCTAACTATGGCTACACCTTC
CASSQSGTSNYGYTF
>few|TRBJ2-3|.|TRBV5-1
TGCGCCAGCAGCGTAGGAATCACAGATACGCAGTATTTT
CASSVGITDTQYF
>.|TRBJ2-5|.|TRBV9
TGTGCCAGCAGCTTTCAGGGGTCCCAAGAGACCCAGTACTTC
CASSFQGSQETQYF
>.|TRBJ2-7|.|TRBV7-9
TGTGCCAGCAGCTTTAGGGAGACAAGCTCCTACGAGCAGTACTTC
CASSFRETSSYEQYF
>few|TRBJ1-2|.|TRBV28
TGTGCCAGCAGTTCCCACGACAGCCTTGGAGGCTACACCTTC
CASSSHDSLGGYTF
>.|TRBJ2-2|.|TRBV10-3
TGTGCCATCAGTGCGGGACGGCTGAACACCGGGGAGCTGTTTTTT
CAISAGRLNTGELFF
>.|TRBJ2-7|.|TRBV5-1
TGCGCCAGCAGCCCTGAGCGCGGATACGAGCAGTACTTC
CASSPERGYEQYF